Here is one T cell receptor (beta chain) with its context. It has no known antigen specificity. A read error may be the cause here, since a much bigger clone is one base away. Library construction relied on 5' RACE. The reads were generated on an Illumina HiSeq 2500. A second PCR of about 7 to 12 cycles was run with a J-beta primer mix and a sample-barcoded 5' primer. A template-switch 5' adaptor carrying 12 random nucleotides introduced a unique molecular identifier onto each TCR beta cDNA molecule. Each sample yielded at least 2.5 million CDR3-containing paired-end reads. First-strand cDNA synthesis was performed from all RNA using the Mint cDNA synthesis kit, with priming by a TRBC-specific oligonucleotide. All cDNA was treated with uracil-DNA glycosylase and then went through a first 18-cycle PCR with the universal primers M1SS and BC2_uni_R. The study's processing was this. Each sample was normalized by randomly selecting 1 million high-quality reads, each carrying a distinct molecular identifier. Instead of being binned into consensus sequences, reads with shared molecular identifiers were discarded. MiTCR, set to a Q25 quality threshold and the strictest error-elimination algorithm, was used for CDR3 identification, clonotype clustering and error correction. A nonparametric unseen species model using Euler transformation provided a lower-bound estimate of total TCR beta diversity. The public reads were quality trimmed at Q25 with fastp and then assembled into clones with MiXCR by TCRdb, keeping productive beta chains. Merged by CDR3 protein, the rows form single entries marked with the most common genes and DNA. It is TCRdb's table, rather than the study itself, that gives the V and J calls and clone size. The sample yields about 1,500,000 distinct CDR3 sequences; 28% were counted once. The ten most abundant clones make up approximately 7.7% of the sample.

Spanning cysteine to phenylalanine, the CDR3 consists of 16 amino acids. CDR3 DNA is the only sequence kept; it has 48 bases, read in frame from the first base. Per the germline V gene, MDHEN is the CDR1 and SYDVKM is the CDR2. This entry comes from a study of blood T cells in healthy people across ages (dated by TCRdb to 2015 to 2017). Some background on the complete study: In model experiments, template switching captured about one uniquely barcoded TCR beta cDNA molecule for every two T cells. For two donors (one aged 18 to 30 and one aged 80 or older), the study analyzed two additional independent replicas of 1 million unique cDNA reads from the same blood draw. The donors were divided into four age groups: young (average approximately 16 years), middle-aged (roughly 42), aged (approximately 62) and long-lived (82). The study measured age-related changes in TCR beta repertoire diversity using deep sequencing normalized with unique cDNA molecular identifiers. Donors of different ages were randomly distributed across sequencing lanes to avoid experimental bias. What the study reported, not specific to this receptor: Donor CMV infection status was unknown, potentially confounding age-related changes in expanded clonotypes. As age increased, observed TCR beta diversity per million T cells dropped in a roughly linear way, and a significant reduction was already evident by age 40. Total diversity estimates from one million sequenced T cells were considered lower bounds and underestimates. The percentage of naive T cells measured by flow cytometry correlated strongly with observed TCR beta diversity. The long-lived group showed more naive CD4+ T cells, fewer expanded clones and increased TCR diversity than the aged group, suggesting age selection. Bulk unsorted PBMC profiling prevented conclusive comparison of naive and antigen-experienced compartments.

Donors were about 36 systemically healthy Caucasian individuals from Russia aged 6 to 90 years. Ten milliliters of peripheral blood were drawn from each donor into EDTA-treated Vacutainer tubes. PBMCs were isolated by Ficoll-Paque density-gradient centrifugation, with at least 6 million obtained per sample. Total RNA, at least 5 micrograms per sample, was extracted from PBMCs with Trizol reagent. For every donor, flow cytometry on a PBMC aliquot measured the percentage of naive CD45RAhigh/CD27high T cells. The sequenced material came from blood. This sequence was found in a woman aged 25-40 years in good health. The chain joins TRBV28 to TRBJ2-3, and 8 bases in between align with TRBD1. The DNA sequence is given as TGTGTCAGCAGCCAATGGGCACAGGGGGTCGCAGATACGCAGTATTTT. It translates to CVSSQWAQGVADTQYF.